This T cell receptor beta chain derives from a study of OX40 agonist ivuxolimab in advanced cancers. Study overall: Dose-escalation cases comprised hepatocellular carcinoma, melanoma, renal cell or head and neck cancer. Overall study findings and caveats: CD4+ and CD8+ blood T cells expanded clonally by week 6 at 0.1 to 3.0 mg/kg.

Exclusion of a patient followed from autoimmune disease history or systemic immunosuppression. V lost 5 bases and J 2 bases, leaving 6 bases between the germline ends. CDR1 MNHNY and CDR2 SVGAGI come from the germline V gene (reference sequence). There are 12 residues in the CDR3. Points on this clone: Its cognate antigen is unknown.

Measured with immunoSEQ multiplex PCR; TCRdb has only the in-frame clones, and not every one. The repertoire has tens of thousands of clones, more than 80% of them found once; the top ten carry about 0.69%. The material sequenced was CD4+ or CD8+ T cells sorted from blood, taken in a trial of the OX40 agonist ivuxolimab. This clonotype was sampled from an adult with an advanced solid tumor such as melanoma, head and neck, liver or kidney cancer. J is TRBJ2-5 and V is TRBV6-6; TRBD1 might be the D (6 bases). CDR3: CASSQGQETQYF. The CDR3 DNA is TGTGCCAGCAGTCAGGGGCAAGAGACCCAGTACTTC.